What follows are 30 T cell receptor beta chains derived from one specimen sequenced in a study of T cells in Graves' hyperthyroidism and ophthalmopathy. Amplified TCR beta CDR3 regions came from RNA transcripts. HTBI primers were the set used in a first-round RT-PCR of the TCR CDR3. TCRdb ran MiXCR on the multiplex PCR reads and lists one entry per CDR3 protein. This sample yields about 360,000 distinct CDR3 sequences, of which less than 15% are seen a single time; roughly 9.2% belongs to the top ten. Specimen: blood. The receptor source for this set is a woman younger than 35 with Graves' hyperthyroidism.

This clonotype was found many times. The chain uses TRBV7-8 and TRBJ1-6, with D uncertain. CDR3 size: 13 residues. V was pared by 3 bases and J by 5 bases, with 5 bases between. Germline values: CDR1 SGHVS, CDR2 FQNEAQ. The CDR3 sequence: CASSFSHNSPLHF. CDR3 DNA: TGTGCCAGCAGCTTCAGTCATAATTCACCCCTCCACTTT.

In its sample, this clonotype was seen many times. This rearrangement joins TRBV28 to TRBJ1-5; TRBD1 matches at 8 bases. The CDR3 spans 15 residues. Germline CDR1 MDHEN, CDR2 SYDVKM. The junction had 10 bases not matched to a gene; V was cut back by 5 bases and J by 7 bases. In DNA, the CDR3 is TGTGCCAGCAGTCCCAGGACAGGGTGGGCACAGCCCCAGCATTTT. Its translation: CASSPRTGWAQPQHF.

Only a few counts were recorded for this clonotype. The rearrangement links TRBV28 to TRBJ2-1; TRBD2 matches at 8 bases. Unmatched junction bases numbered 5, after V lost 0 bases and J lost 4 bases. This CDR3 is 16 amino acids long. The germline V gene encodes CDR1 MDHEN and CDR2 SYDVKM. DNA for the CDR3: TGTGCCAGCAGTTTATGGGTTACTAGCGGTTACAATGAGCAGTTCTTC. It codes for CASSLWVTSGYNEQFF. The whole variable domain, remainder taken from reference TRBV28 and TRBJ2-1, is DVKVTQSSRYLVKRTGEKVFLECVQDMDHENMFWYRQDPGLGLRLIYFSYDVKMKEKGDIPEGYSVSREKKERFSLILESASTNQTSMYLCASSLWVTSGYNEQFFGPGTRLTVL.

This clonotype showed up many times. The CDR3 loop reads CASSVQKETQYF. In DNA form, the CDR3 reads TGTGCCAGCAGTGTCCAAAAGGAGACCCAGTACTTC. J is TRBJ2-5 and V is TRBV2; D is uncertain. This CDR3 region has 12 residues. From germline, CDR1 is SNHLY and CDR2 FYNNEI. Between the trimmed V and J ends, which lost 4 bases and 5 bases, there was a span of 8 bases.

This clonotype was counted ten times or more. This chain uses TRBV14 with TRBJ2-3; 8 nucleotides align to TRBD2. The CDR3 totals 16 residues. Germline V gene lookup returns CDR1 SGHDN and CDR2 FVKESK. After removal of 1 base from V and 2 bases from J, the junction contained 5 bases not matched to a gene. CDR3 sequence (DNA): TGTGCCAGCAGCCAAGGGACTAGCAGTTCCACAGATACGCAGTATTTT. Translating gives CASSQGTSSSTDTQYF.

The chain employs TRBV4-3 and TRBJ2-7, with D perhaps matching TRBD1 (6 bases). The V gene's germline CDR1 is LGHNA and CDR2 YSLEER. V was trimmed by 7 bases and J by 3 bases, leaving 13 bases between them. This CDR3 spans 13 amino acids. The CDR3 nucleotides are TGCGCCAGCACCAGGACAGACTACTACGAGCAGTACTTC. Its protein is CASTRTDYYEQYF.

The V gene is TRBV19, the J gene TRBJ2-1; 13 nucleotides match TRBD2. Germline V gene lookup returns CDR1 LNHDA and CDR2 SQIVND (reference sequence). J lost 2 bases, V lost 5 bases, and 6 bases had no gene match. The CDR3 loop spans 17 amino acids. The CDR3, as DNA: TGTGCCAGTAGTCACCGACTAGCGGGGGGCCCCTACAATGAGCAGTTCTTC. Translating it yields CASSHRLAGGPYNEQFF.

This clonotype occurred many times. V is TRBV24-1 and J is TRBJ1-1, with D perhaps TRBD1 (6 bases). The CDR3 runs to 14 residues. V lost 5 bases and J 6 bases, leaving 15 bases between the germline ends. Germline assignment: CDR1 KGHDR and CDR2 SFDVKD. For the CDR3, the DNA is TGTGCCACCAGTGCGCGGGGCTCAGGGGCTGAAGCTTTCTTT. Translation: CATSARGSGAEAFF.

This clonotype showed up many times. The V and J genes are TRBV20-1 and TRBJ2-3, with 9 bases identical to TRBD1. Trimming took 5 bases from V and 2 from J; bases not matched to a gene: 8. Germline-derived CDR1 and CDR2 are DFQATT and SNEGSKA (reference sequence). The CDR3 is made up of 15 amino acids. CDR3 sequence (DNA): TGCAGTGCTCGACCGGGACAGGGATACACAGATACGCAGTATTTT. The encoded protein is CSARPGQGYTDTQYF.

V is TRBV13 and J is TRBJ1-3; D is possibly TRBD1 (5 bases). CDR3 length: 16 residues. Germline V gene lookup returns CDR1 PRHDT and CDR2 FYEKMQ (reference sequence). V was pared by 0 bases and J by 4 bases, with 13 bases between. In DNA, the CDR3 is TGTGCCAGCAGCTTAGGAGGGGCAGCTTCGGGAAACACCATATATTTT. It codes for CASSLGGAASGNTIYF.

Many counts were recorded for this clonotype. The rearrangement joins TRBV10-3 to TRBJ1-2; D is unclear. This CDR3 contains 15 residues. CDR1 is ENHRY, CDR2 SYGVKD, per germline. V dropped 0 bases and J dropped 4 bases, with 12 bases sitting between them. The CDR3 DNA follows: TGTGCCATCAGTGAGTCCCCCCTAAACCTCTATGGCTACACCTTC. Amino acid sequence: CAISESPLNLYGYTF.

Concerning this clonotype itself: At one end, the junction sequence differs from germline, possibly due to a read error. The chain is built from TRBV5-1 and TRBJ2-2; D call uncertain. The CDR3 totals 14 residues. Per germline, CDR1 SGHRS and CDR2 YFSETQ. CDR3 residues: CASSDRSNTGELFF. The CDR3 DNA follows: TGTGCCAGCAGCGACCGGTCCAACACCGGGGAGCTGTTTTTT.

This clonotype was seen ten or more times. The chain is built from TRBV2 and TRBJ2-1; no definite D call. This CDR3 region has 12 residues. Per germline, CDR1 SNHLY and CDR2 FYNNEI. V lost 8 bases and J lost 10, with 15 bases in between. The DNA for the CDR3 is TGTGCCAGCGACGGAATAGTTGACGAGCAGTTCTTC. Encoded protein: CASDGIVDEQFF.

The V gene is TRBV4-1, the J gene TRBJ2-7; D gene uncertain. This CDR3 spans 13 amino acids. Trimming cost V 1 base and J 0 bases, with 4 bases left between them. Germline assignment: CDR1 MGHRA and CDR2 YSYEKL. The CDR3 loop reads CASSQVISYEQYF. The CDR3 region has the DNA TGCGCCAGCAGCCAAGTAATCTCCTACGAGCAGTACTTC.

This clonotype was recorded at least ten times. V usage is TRBV6-1 and J usage is TRBJ2-1, with 8 nucleotides matching TRBD2. The CDR3 is 15 amino acids. After removal of 2 bases from V and 9 bases from J, the junction contained 9 bases not matched to a gene. Germline V gene data show CDR1 as MNHNS and CDR2 as SASEGT. The CDR3 loop reads CASSEFAGGGVEQFF. CDR3 nucleotide sequence: TGTGCCAGCAGTGAATTTGCGGGAGGTGGAGTTGAGCAGTTCTTC.

This clonotype was observed many times. The chain links TRBV18 to TRBJ1-4; D unclear. Per germline, CDR1 KGHSH and CDR2 LQKENI. The CDR3 spans 14 residues. V lost 3 bases, J lost 4 bases, and 9 bases lay in between. The CDR3 region has the DNA TGTGCCAGCTCACCGGAGGGAGTTAATGAAAAACTGTTTTTT. Its protein product is CASSPEGVNEKLFF.

A few counts support this clonotype. J is TRBJ2-3 and V is TRBV9; no definite D call. The CDR3 sequence is 14 residues long. Germline values: CDR1 SGDLS, CDR2 YYNGEE. V was cut by 3 bases and J by 2 bases, with 10 bases left in between. The CDR3 DNA sequence: TGTGCCAGCAGCGCTACACAGATCACAGATACGCAGTATTTT. It is translated as CASSATQITDTQYF. Variable domain in full (rest from reference TRBV9 and TRBJ2-3): DSGVTQTPKHLITATGQRVTLRCSPRSGDLSVYWYQQSLDQGLQFLIQYYNGEERAKGNILERFSAQQFPDLHSELNLSSLELGDSALYFCASSATQITDTQYFGPGTRLTVL.

The V call is TRBV11-3, the J call TRBJ1-6; D not certain. This CDR3 contains 15 residues. V was trimmed by 1 base and J by 9 bases, leaving 13 bases between them. Germline CDR1 is SGHNT and CDR2 is YENEEA. As DNA, the CDR3 is TGTGCCAGCAGCTTAGGGCCGTCGCGGGGTTCACCCCTCCACTTT. Amino acid sequence: CASSLGPSRGSPLHF.

The V and J genes are TRBV5-1 and TRBJ2-7, with 7 bases fitting TRBD1. Germline V gene data show CDR1 as SGHRS and CDR2 as YFSETQ. This CDR3 is 13 amino acids long. V shed 0 bases, J shed 7 bases, and the junction held 4 bases outside the gene matches. The CDR3 coding sequence is TGCGCCAGCAGCTTGGAGGGGGCAGGGGAGCAGTACTTC. This encodes CASSLEGAGEQYF.

This clonotype turned up a few times. The gene calls are TRBV3-1 and TRBJ2-5; TRBD2 aligns across 9 bases. The germline gives CDR1 LGHDT, CDR2 YNNKEL (reference sequence). With V trimmed by 4 bases and J by 8 bases, 8 bases remained unmatched. CDR3 length: 14 residues. CDR3 nucleotide sequence: TGTGCCAGCAGCCTCCAAGGCGGGGGGGGAACCCAGTACTTC. Residues: CASSLQGGGGTQYF.

The J gene is TRBJ2-5, the V gene TRBV20-1, with D unclear. The CDR3 is made up of 11 amino acids. Per the germline V gene, CDR1 is DFQATT and CDR2 is SNEGSKA (reference sequence). V was clipped by 7 bases and J by 5 bases, with 11 bases between them. In DNA, the CDR3 is TGCAGTGTTCCCCTGATGGAGACCCAGTACTTC. This encodes CSVPLMETQYF.

This chain links TRBV13 with TRBJ2-5; maybe TRBD1 (5 bases). The CDR3 is 15 residues long. In germline, CDR1 is PRHDT, CDR2 FYEKMQ (reference sequence). Trimming left V 4 bases short and J 5 bases short, with 17 bases between. The CDR3: CASSSTDLKGETQYF. In nucleotides, the CDR3 is TGTGCCAGCAGCTCCACGGACCTCAAGGGGGAGACCCAGTACTTC. The whole variable domain, filled in from reference TRBV13 and TRBJ2-5, reads AAGVIQSPRHLIKEKRETATLKCYPIPRHDTVYWYQQGPGQDPQFLISFYEKMQSDKGSIPDRFSAQQFSDYHSELNMSSLELGDSALYFCASSSTDLKGETQYFGPGTRLLVL.

Ten or more counts support this clonotype. V gene TRBV18 combines with J gene TRBJ2-1; tentatively, D is TRBD1 (5 bases). The CDR3 consists of 13 residues. CDR1 KGHSH and CDR2 LQKENI come from the germline V gene. V lost 3 bases to trimming and J lost 2 bases, with 5 bases between them. CDR3 region: CASSPGPYNEQFF. The CDR3 nucleotides are TGTGCCAGCTCACCGGGGCCCTACAATGAGCAGTTCTTC. The entire variable domain, with the rest obtained from reference TRBV18 and TRBJ2-1, is as follows: NAGVMQNPRHLVRRRGQEARLRCSPMKGHSHVYWYRQLPEEGLKFMVYLQKENIIDESGMPKERFSAEFPKEGPSILRIQQVVRGDSAAYFCASSPGPYNEQFFGPGTRLTVL.

This clonotype occurred a few times. The chain joins TRBV9 to TRBJ1-6, with unresolved D. The germline CDR1 and CDR2 sequences are SGDLS and YYNGEE. V was pared by 4 bases and J by 5 bases, with 10 bases between. CDR3 length: 14 residues. The CDR3 nucleotides are TGTGCCAGCAGCCCCGGTGCAGATAATTCACCCCTCCACTTT. It translates to CASSPGADNSPLHF.

This clonotype has more than one count but fewer than ten. The chain couples TRBV4-1 to TRBJ2-2, with D tentatively TRBD1 or TRBD2 (5 bases each). Trimming left V 7 bases short and J 2 bases short, with 14 bases between. The CDR3 spans 15 residues. Looked up from germline, CDR1 is MGHRA and CDR2 is YSYEKL. For the CDR3, the DNA is TGCGCCAGCAACATACCCGGGACCAACACCGGGGAGCTGTTTTTT. Translating gives CASNIPGTNTGELFF.

This clonotype has more than one count but fewer than ten. This sequence joins TRBV7-8 and TRBJ1-1; D remains ambiguous. CDR1 is SGHVS and CDR2 is FQNEAQ in the germline V gene. V was cut by 5 bases and J by 0 bases, with 16 bases left in between. The CDR3 contains 16 residues. The DNA for the CDR3 is TGTGCCAGCAGCCCGGTCTTTCCTGGGCTGAACACTGAAGCTTTCTTT. Translating it yields CASSPVFPGLNTEAFF. The whole variable domain, filled in from reference TRBV7-8 and TRBJ1-1, reads GAGVSQSPRYKVAKRGQDVALRCDPISGHVSLFWYQQALGQGPEFLTYFQNEAQLDKSGLPSDRFFAERPEGSVSTLKIQRTQQEDSAVYLCASSPVFPGLNTEAFFGQGTRLTVV.

The table lists this clonotype with many counts. J is TRBJ1-2 and V is TRBV20-1; 8 bases are shared with TRBD1. Per the germline V gene, CDR1 is DFQATT and CDR2 is SNEGSKA (reference sequence). CDR3 length: 13 amino acids. V was pared by 6 bases and J by 4 bases, with 7 bases of the junction left unmatched. The CDR3 region is CSATGGPFYGYTF. DNA for the CDR3: TGCAGTGCCACAGGGGGGCCTTTCTATGGCTACACCTTC.

Turning to this clonotype: At one boundary the junction diverges from the germline segment, which might be a read error. The chain couples TRBV12-3 or TRBV12-4 to TRBJ2-1; 11 positions agree with TRBD2. The CDR3 spans 15 residues. CDR3 DNA: TGTGCCGGCAGTTTAGCACTAGCGGGAGCTGGGGAGCAGCTCTTC. Translation gives CAGSLALAGAGEQLF.

This clonotype was found many times. V gene TRBV7-3 combines with J gene TRBJ2-5; D is perhaps TRBD1 or TRBD2 (7 bases each). The CDR3 sequence is 15 residues long. Germline CDR1 SGHTA, CDR2 FQGTGA. V was shortened by 5 bases and J by 4 bases, with 17 bases between the two germline ends. The CDR3 spells CASSGGGGDRETQYF. In nucleotides, the CDR3 is TGTGCCAGCAGCGGGGGAGGGGGCGACCGAGAGACCCAGTACTTC.

The chain links TRBV5-1 to TRBJ2-1; the D gene is possibly TRBD1 (6 bases). This CDR3 spans 20 amino acids. Trimming left V 0 bases short and J 2 bases short, with 24 bases between. In germline, CDR1 is SGHRS, CDR2 YFSETQ. Here the CDR3 DNA reads TGCGCCAGCAGCTTGGCCCCCCGGGACACCACGATATCTACCTACAATGAGCAGTTCTTC. This encodes CASSLAPRDTTISTYNEQFF.